Listed below are T cell receptor beta chains from one sample, sequenced in a study of shared T cell receptors in the human thymus. Assay: immunoSEQ multiplex PCR; the TCRdb copy retains only in-frame clones and omits some. The table has some 640,000 clones, about 89% seen once. This sample also appeared in a second study, on human thymus T cells.

The sample was thymocytes. These receptors all come from a boy in the first two years of life with a congenital heart defect. Each CDR3 is given with its conserved first and last residue. Each record gives: J gene, clone size, D gene, V gene, CDR3 protein. D genes are given only for firm matches. Clone sizes are given selectively: once, few, many, or a class where the clone is expanded.

>TRBJ2-1|few|TRBD2|TRBV15
CATSRGLAGDPSRTYNEQFF
>TRBJ2-7|once|.|TRBV28
CASSLGGYEQYF
>TRBJ1-2|.|TRBD1|TRBV28
CASRRTGVYGYTF
>TRBJ1-3|.|.|TRBV11-2
CASSWPLRDGRDTIYF
>TRBJ1-3|.|.|TRBV5-8
CASSPRAFSGNTIYF
>TRBJ1-4|.|.|TRBV30
CAWSVTRGGEKLFF
>TRBJ1-1|.|.|TRBV28
CASVVGDTEAFF
>TRBJ1-2|.|TRBD1|TRBV29-1
CSVEQGVNYGYTF
>TRBJ1-1|.|TRBD1|TRBV18
CASSPNRGLTEAFF
>TRBJ2-6|.|TRBD1|TRBV7-2
CASSLKDRVSGANVLTF
>TRBJ2-1|.|TRBD2|TRBV7-9
CASSSKLAARGNEQFF
>TRBJ1-1|.|.|TRBV19
CASTSGGTLNTEAFF
>TRBJ1-1|.|.|TRBV28
CASKFEGGTEAFF
>TRBJ1-5|.|TRBD1|TRBV27
CASSLGTGHPPHF
>TRBJ1-1|.|.|TRBV5-8
CASSWGGVDKAFF
>TRBJ1-1|.|.|TRBV6-6
CASSTAAMNTEAFF
>TRBJ1-2|.|TRBD1|TRBV7-9
CASSPRPGQGAVGYTF
>TRBJ1-2|.|TRBD1|TRBV5-6
CASSRTGPLYGYTF
>TRBJ2-5|.|TRBD1|TRBV19
CASSVEDRGGQETQYF
>TRBJ1-6|.|.|TRBV6-4
CASSESGGAFSPLHF
>TRBJ2-3|.|.|TRBV28
CASSPLGDTQYF
>TRBJ2-7|.|.|TRBV28
CASRATGSLIYEQYF
>TRBJ2-7|.|.|TRBV6-1
CASSEVWGRYTYEQYF
>TRBJ1-2|.|TRBD1|TRBV6-1
CASSEGGVRTGEYGYTF
>TRBJ2-7|.|TRBD1|TRBV15
CATSRGGDRGIPYEQYF
>TRBJ1-5|.|.|TRBV5-6
CASSLATEYSNQPQHF
>TRBJ1-5|.|TRBD1|TRBV27
CASSPGQGLRDGNQPQHF
>TRBJ2-5|.|TRBD1|TRBV30
CAWRARQGQETQYF
>TRBJ2-5|.|.|TRBV10-3
CAISVSNLTDSFGGPQETQYF
>TRBJ2-5|.|TRBD2|TRBV19
CASGGATKETQYF
>TRBJ2-3|.|TRBD2|TRBV5-4
CASRRRGGPSTDTQYF
>TRBJ1-5|.|TRBD1|TRBV28
CASGGQTGRYSNQPQHF
>TRBJ2-7|once|TRBD1|TRBV14
CASSHRTGSSYEQYF
>TRBJ1-2|.|TRBD1|TRBV12-5
CASGLVLGTGANYGYTF
>TRBJ2-7|.|TRBD2|TRBV27
CASREGASGGNYEQYF
>TRBJ1-1|.|.|TRBV20-1
CSALSDSEAFF
>TRBJ2-5|.|.|TRBV5-4
CASSFYMATGTTETQYF
>TRBJ1-5|.|TRBD1|TRBV25-1
CASSDPAGQFNQPQHF
>TRBJ1-3|.|.|TRBV7-2
CASSQDSFSGNTIYF
>TRBJ2-6|few|.|TRBV6-1
CASQSGANVLTF
>TRBJ1-2|.|.|TRBV29-1
CSGLRGGEGHPHPGYTF
>TRBJ2-2|.|TRBD1|TRBV30
CAWRNRQGANTGELFF
>TRBJ2-7|few|TRBD2|TRBV5-4
CASSFTSGDEQYF
>TRBJ2-5|once|TRBD2|TRBV6-1
CAYARLAGMGETQYF